The 20 T cell receptor beta chains reported below all come from one sample, sequenced in a study of T cells after yellow fever vaccination. From the 5' RACE reads, TCRdb called clonotypes with MiXCR, one entry per CDR3 protein. The profile covers 250,000 or so distinct CDR3 sequences, with about 3.5% appearing a single time and around 20% taken by the ten largest. The sequencing used PBMCs, collected 15 days after the yellow fever booster vaccination. The source is a man aged 18 to 35 who received the YFV17D yellow fever vaccine.

V gene TRBV2 combines with J gene TRBJ1-5, with D hard to call. V shed 8 bases and J shed 0 bases, with 20 bases lying between them. CDR1 is SNHLY, CDR2 FYNNEI, per germline. CDR3 size: 17 residues. This CDR3 reads CASREEEGLYSNQPQHF. DNA for the CDR3: TGTGCCAGCCGGGAGGAAGAGGGCCTTTATAGCAATCAGCCCCAGCATTTT. The variable domain in full, with the rest retrieved from reference TRBV2 and TRBJ1-5, is EPEVTQTPSHQVTQMGQEVILRCVPISNHLYFYWYRQILGQKVEFLVSFYNNEISEKSEIFDDQFSVERPDGSNFTLKIRSTKLEDSAMYFCASREEEGLYSNQPQHFGDGTRLSIL.

This clonotype was seen repeatedly, ten times or more. This sequence joins TRBV5-1 and TRBJ2-3; 10 nucleotides match TRBD2. Per the germline V gene, CDR1 is SGHRS and CDR2 is YFSETQ. The CDR3 covers 17 residues. Trimming took 3 bases from V and 5 from J; bases not matched to a gene: 12. In nucleotides, the CDR3 is TGCGCCAGCAGCTCTACACCTACTAGCGGGGAAAGAGATACGCAGTATTTT. Translated: CASSSTPTSGERDTQYF.

This clonotype was recorded many times. V is TRBV4-3 and J is TRBJ1-2; D is undetermined. The germline V gene encodes CDR1 LGHNA and CDR2 YSLEER. V lost 0 bases to trimming and J lost 0 bases, with 8 bases between them. The CDR3 has 15 residues. In DNA form, the CDR3 reads TGCGCCAGCAGCCAAGATCATGACACTAACTATGGCTACACCTTC. Translating gives CASSQDHDTNYGYTF.

As regards this clonotype: A single base separates this from a much larger clone, so it may be a read error. This chain connects TRBV7-2 to TRBJ2-3, with unresolved D. The CDR3 spans 13 residues. The germline V gene has CDR1 SGHTA and CDR2 FQGNSA. CDR3 in DNA: TGTGCCAGCAGCTTACGGATCCCAGATACGAAGTATTTT. As protein: CASSLRIPDTKYF.

This clonotype was recorded many times. This sequence joins TRBV5-5 and TRBJ1-1, with D unresolved. Per germline, CDR1 SGHKS and CDR2 YYEKEE (reference sequence). The ends were cut back, 4 bases at V and 3 bases at J, with 13 bases in the middle. The CDR3 is made up of 14 amino acids. CDR3 region: CASSKLSRDTEAFF. The CDR3 coding sequence is TGTGCCAGCAGCAAACTTTCTAGGGACACTGAAGCTTTCTTT.

This chain connects TRBV7-2 to TRBJ2-7; D remains unclear. V lost 3 bases to trimming and J lost 0 bases, with 9 bases between them. The CDR3 has 14 amino acids. In germline, CDR1 is SGHTA, CDR2 FQGNSA. DNA of the CDR3: TGTGCCAGCAGCTTCCGGAGTAGCTCCTACGAGCAGTACGTC. Translating it yields CASSFRSSSYEQYV.

Many counts were recorded for this clonotype. J is TRBJ1-6 and V is TRBV5-1; 9 nucleotides line up with TRBD1. V shed 5 bases and J 9 bases; nucleotides not matched to a gene: 6. The CDR3 consists of 14 residues. Germline V lookup: CDR1 SGHRS, CDR2 YFSETQ. For the CDR3, the DNA is TGCGCCAGCAGGACAGGGGGTCGAAGTTCACCCCTCCACTTT. Translated: CASRTGGRSSPLHF. Drawing the rest from reference TRBV5-1 and TRBJ1-6, the complete variable domain is KAGVTQTPRYLIKTRGQQVTLSCSPISGHRSVSWYQQTPGQGLQFLFEYFSETQRNKGNFPGRFSGRQFSNSRSEMNVSTLELGDSALYLCASRTGGRSSPLHFGNGTRLTVT.

The chain combines TRBV14 with TRBJ2-1; D not certain. Germline lookup yields CDR1 SGHDN and CDR2 FVKESK. This CDR3 has 14 residues. V was cut by 4 bases and J by 3 bases, with 10 bases left in between. This CDR3 reads CASSPSSVYNEQFF. In DNA form, the CDR3 reads TGTGCCAGCAGCCCCTCTTCAGTCTACAATGAGCAGTTCTTC. Together with reference TRBV14 and TRBJ2-1, the CDR3 gives the full variable domain: EAGVTQFPSHSVIEKGQTVTLRCDPISGHDNLYWYRRVMGKEIKFLLHFVKESKQDESGMPNNRFLAERTGGTYSTLKVQPAELEDSGVYFCASSPSSVYNEQFFGPGTRLTVL.

This clonotype was seen more than once but under ten times. This sequence joins TRBV7-2 and TRBJ2-2; no definite D call. The CDR3 runs 14 residues. Trimming shortened V by 1 base and J by 0 bases, and 3 bases separated the two germline ends. Germline CDR1 reads SGHTA; CDR2 reads FQGNSA. In DNA form, the CDR3 reads TGTGCCAGCAGCTTAGAGGCGAACACCGGGGAGCTGTTTTTT. It encodes CASSLEANTGELFF.

This clonotype appeared many times. V usage is TRBV11-2 and J usage is TRBJ2-2; 8 bases agree with TRBD1. V lost 5 bases, J lost 4 bases, and 18 bases stayed unmatched. Germline V CDR1 and CDR2: SGHAT, FQNNGV. This CDR3 has 19 residues. The CDR3 DNA is TGTGCCAGCAGCAAACGTTCCTACCGGAGACAGGGGATCACCGGGGAGCTGTTTTTT. Its translation: CASSKRSYRRQGITGELFF.

This clonotype was seen repeatedly, ten times or more. The V and J genes are TRBV12-3 or TRBV12-4 and TRBJ1-4; TRBD1 agrees at 10 bases. Trimming removed 7 bases from V and 8 bases from J; junction bases left unmatched: 4. This CDR3 has 13 residues. The CDR3 nucleotides are TGTGCCAGCACCCGGACAGGGGGAGAAAAACTGTTTTTT. Its translation is CASTRTGGEKLFF.

This clonotype has a count of ten or more. This chain connects TRBV4-1 to TRBJ2-3, with 10 positions matching TRBD2. The CDR3 runs to 16 residues. J gave up 2 bases and V 1 base, and 3 bases lay outside the gene matches. Germline V gene data show CDR1 as MGHRA and CDR2 as YSYEKL. As DNA, the CDR3 is TGCGCCAGCAGCCAAGTGGGGACTAGCGTCACAGATACGCAGTATTTT. Translating it yields CASSQVGTSVTDTQYF.

This clonotype occurred many times. The chain is built from TRBV20-1 and TRBJ1-2, with D unclear. Germline CDR1 is DFQATT and CDR2 is SNEGSKA (reference sequence). The V gene lost 0 bases and the J gene lost 8 bases, with 7 bases spanning the gap. The CDR3 consists of 11 residues. CDR3 DNA sequence: TGCAGTGCTAGAGAATTCTGGGGCTACACCTTC. Protein: CSAREFWGYTF.

The chain recombines TRBV7-9 with TRBJ2-7; D possibly corresponds to TRBD1 (6 bases). The germline gives CDR1 SEHNR, CDR2 FQNEAQ (reference sequence). Trimming stripped 1 base from V and 7 bases from J, with 14 bases between. CDR3 length: 14 residues. CDR3: CASSLETGHWEQYF. CDR3 nucleotide sequence: TGTGCCAGCAGCTTAGAGACGGGACATTGGGAGCAGTACTTC.

This clonotype was seen many times. The DNA of the CDR3 is TGTGCCAGCAGGACCAGCTCTGGAAACACCATATATTTT. Translating it yields CASRTSSGNTIYF. The V and J genes are TRBV6-1 and TRBJ1-3; D is ambiguous. Germline CDR1 and CDR2: MNHNS and SASEGT. This CDR3 has 13 residues. With 6 bases removed from V and 0 bases from J, the gap between germline ends came to 6 bases.

This clonotype was recorded a few times. The gene calls are TRBV24-1 and TRBJ2-3; D is perhaps TRBD2 (6 bases). Trimming pared 1 base from V and 1 base from J, leaving 14 bases between. The CDR3 is 17 residues long. Germline V gene sequence: CDR1 KGHDR, CDR2 SFDVKD. The CDR3 spells CATSDFRRGAGTDTQYF. As DNA, the CDR3 is TGTGCCACCAGTGATTTCAGGCGGGGAGCGGGCACAGATACGCAGTATTTT.

This clonotype was observed a few times. The chain is built from TRBV6-5 and TRBJ1-6; D not resolved. Germline CDR1 is MNHEY and CDR2 is SVGAGI. The CDR3 runs 15 residues. Trimming cost V 4 bases and J 3 bases, with 10 bases left between them. The chain's CDR3 is CASSSADGYNSPLHF. CDR3 nucleotides: TGTGCCAGCAGTTCCGCGGACGGCTATAATTCACCCCTCCACTTT.

This chain connects TRBV7-2 to TRBJ2-3; 16 bases are a match to TRBD2. The CDR3 extends over 17 amino acids. Looked up from germline, CDR1 is SGHTA and CDR2 is FQGNSA. Germline trimming cut 5 bases from V and 3 bases from J; bases unmatched to any gene: 5. CDR3 coding DNA: TGTGCCAGCAGCCCTGGGACTAGCGGGGGGGATACAGATACGCAGTATTTT. It codes for CASSPGTSGGDTDTQYF.

Of note for this clonotype: This clone may be a read error of a much larger clone one base away. The rearrangement joins TRBV5-1 to TRBJ2-6; maybe TRBD1 (5 bases). This CDR3 comprises 16 residues. Trimming cost V 3 bases and J 0 bases, with 10 bases left between them. Germline V CDR1 and CDR2: SGHRS, YFSETQ. The CDR3 nucleotides read TGCGCCAGCAGCTGGGGCCCTGTCTCTGGGGCCAACGTCCTGACTTTC. Amino acids: CASSWGPVSGANVLTF.

The chain carries TRBV30 and TRBJ2-3, with a possible D match to TRBD1 (8 bases). This CDR3 is built from 12 residues. The germline V gene encodes CDR1 GTSNPN and CDR2 SVGIG (reference sequence). The V end was cut by 4 bases, the J end by 6 bases, with 11 bases between. CDR3 sequence reads: CAWNRGGDTQYF. CDR3 nucleotide sequence: TGTGCCTGGAACAGGGGGGGGGATACGCAGTATTTT.